A single sample is the source of the 2 T cell receptor beta chains below, sequenced in a study of T-cell reconstitution after alpha-beta-depleted transplantation in children. It was with unique molecular identifiers that the TCRbeta library was prepared. MiXCR, applied by TCRdb to the PCR reads, yields one record per CDR3 protein. The sample consists of under 25,000 distinct CDR3 sequences, around 13% of them appearing once. This specimen consisted of PBMCs, mostly from graft donor cells, obtained 60 days after TCRalphabeta/CD19-depleted stem cell transplant. Every receptor here comes from a female patient between 2 and 15 years old who had a stem cell transplant for congenital amegakaryocytic thrombocytopenia, so the T cells may come from the graft donor.

There are many counts of this clonotype. The rearrangement joins TRBV5-1 to TRBJ1-1; D is possibly TRBD1 (6 bases). Germline V gene data show CDR1 as SGHRS and CDR2 as YFSETQ. V lost 1 base and J lost 3, with 7 bases in between. This CDR3 spans 13 amino acids. This CDR3 is CASSLPGDTEAFF. DNA of the CDR3: TGCGCCAGCAGCTTGCCAGGGGACACTGAAGCTTTCTTT.

This clonotype was observed at least ten times. This rearrangement joins TRBV24-1 to TRBJ2-6; D ambiguous. Germline CDR1 reads KGHDR; CDR2 reads SFDVKD. This CDR3 has 14 amino acids. V lost 8 bases, J lost 1 base, and 8 bases lay in between. CDR3 residues: CATIRSSGANVLTF. In DNA form, the CDR3 reads TGTGCCACCATCCGAAGTTCTGGGGCCAACGTCCTGACTTTC.